This is a list of T cell receptor beta chains from one sample in a study of cytomegalovirus exposure and HLA in healthy donors. Sequencing used immunoSEQ multiplex PCR; TCRdb keeps in-frame clones, though not all of them. The table includes roughly 56,000 clones, over 90% detected once. Input material: PBMCs. These receptors came from a man between 18 and 35 years old in good health and CMV-seronegative. Each CDR3 is given without its conserved first and last residue.

V,J,CDR3
TRBV19,TRBJ2-1,ASSIWGDEQF
TRBV5-1,TRBJ2-5,ASSRLALQETQY
TRBV5-4,TRBJ2-5,ASSGQVEETQY
TRBV5-6,TRBJ2-2,ASSAGQMNTGELF
TRBV27,TRBJ2-2,ASSLLPGGAELF
TRBV28,TRBJ1-5,ASSSPGQGWKPQH
TRBV7-9,TRBJ1-4,ASSFRGDEKLF
TRBV28,TRBJ2-5,ASSYGLSVEETQY
TRBV11-2,TRBJ2-5,ASSSIGLAGGETQY
TRBV19,TRBJ1-3,ASSTGDAGNTIY
TRBV29-1,TRBJ1-1,SVVTGAMNTEAF
TRBV4-1,TRBJ2-7,ASSQVKGEERQY
TRBV15,TRBJ2-6,ATSREASGANVLT
TRBV6-1,TRBJ1-2,ASSPGEPYGYT
TRBV27,TRBJ2-3,ASTSGSGTDTQY
TRBV11-3,TRBJ2-2,ASRQPGQGAPVPHTGELF
TRBV18,TRBJ1-2,ASSPPGAYGYT
TRBV30,TRBJ2-2,AWRMRDRGDTGELF
TRBV5-5,TRBJ1-1,ASSLRDRGTEAF
TRBV10-3,TRBJ2-1,AISEQGPFGNEQF
TRBV25-1,TRBJ2-7,ASSHQSAYEQY
TRBV19,TRBJ2-6,ASSIGRGTGANVLT
TRBV5-4,TRBJ2-2,ASSLGQGTGELF
TRBV28,TRBJ1-1,ASPPEGTKNTEAF
TRBV5-1,TRBJ2-7,ASSPPTGEQY
TRBV9,TRBJ2-3,ASSAEADTQY
TRBV18,TRBJ2-1,ASSPQKASGNEQF
TRBV9,TRBJ2-1,ASSVVTSGSSEQF
TRBV19,TRBJ1-5,ASSIRYGYGKGNQPQH
TRBV6-5,TRBJ1-1,ASRSGHPERAF
TRBV27,TRBJ2-1,ASSFGLAGVASQF
TRBV11-3,TRBJ2-3,ASSLQGAVTDTQY
TRBV7-6,TRBJ2-3,ASSQQGGSDTQY
TRBV10-3,TRBJ2-1,AISGGTSRDEQF
TRBV28,TRBJ2-3,ASSPGGPLTDTQY
TRBV7-9,TRBJ2-3,ASSPELEDTQY
TRBV28,TRBJ1-5,ASFQASRLDQPQH
TRBV11-2,TRBJ2-4,ASSLDLDRGTKNIQY
TRBV4-3,TRBJ2-4,ASSQGGTSGNIQY
TRBV7-2,TRBJ2-7,ASSPRLDLLYEQY
TRBV27,TRBJ2-5,ASSVRQGGTQY
TRBV5-4,TRBJ1-5,ASSPGVNGPQH
TRBV28,TRBJ2-7,ASELLAGGPHEQY
TRBV28,TRBJ2-2,ASSLYPKPPLERTASNTGELF
TRBV28,TRBJ1-2,ASSSGQGDYGYT
TRBV5-1,TRBJ1-2,ASSFQGTYGYT
TRBV15,TRBJ1-5,ATSGDSGSNQPQH
TRBV11-2,TRBJ2-3,ASSSGLKIDTQY
TRBV15,TRBJ2-5,ATSRDRGRETQY
TRBV30,TRBJ2-5,AWSVLAGVETQY
TRBV11-2,TRBJ2-7,ASSLPGQSSYEQY
TRBV6-5,TRBJ2-7,ASSWLDRDSEQY
TRBV30,TRBJ2-7,AWSDEGLAGSYEQY
TRBV10-1,TRBJ2-4,ASSSSGTGEGIQY
TRBV6-1,TRBJ2-1,ASSEQRVGAAEQF
TRBV6-5,TRBJ1-1,ASSYGRRGLAEAF
TRBV6-5,TRBJ1-1,ASSSLGGNTEAF
TRBV6-1,TRBJ2-1,ASSLGTGSSNEQF
TRBV19,TRBJ2-3,ASSMTSGTQY
TRBV29-1,TRBJ1-1,SVGPGMSTEAF